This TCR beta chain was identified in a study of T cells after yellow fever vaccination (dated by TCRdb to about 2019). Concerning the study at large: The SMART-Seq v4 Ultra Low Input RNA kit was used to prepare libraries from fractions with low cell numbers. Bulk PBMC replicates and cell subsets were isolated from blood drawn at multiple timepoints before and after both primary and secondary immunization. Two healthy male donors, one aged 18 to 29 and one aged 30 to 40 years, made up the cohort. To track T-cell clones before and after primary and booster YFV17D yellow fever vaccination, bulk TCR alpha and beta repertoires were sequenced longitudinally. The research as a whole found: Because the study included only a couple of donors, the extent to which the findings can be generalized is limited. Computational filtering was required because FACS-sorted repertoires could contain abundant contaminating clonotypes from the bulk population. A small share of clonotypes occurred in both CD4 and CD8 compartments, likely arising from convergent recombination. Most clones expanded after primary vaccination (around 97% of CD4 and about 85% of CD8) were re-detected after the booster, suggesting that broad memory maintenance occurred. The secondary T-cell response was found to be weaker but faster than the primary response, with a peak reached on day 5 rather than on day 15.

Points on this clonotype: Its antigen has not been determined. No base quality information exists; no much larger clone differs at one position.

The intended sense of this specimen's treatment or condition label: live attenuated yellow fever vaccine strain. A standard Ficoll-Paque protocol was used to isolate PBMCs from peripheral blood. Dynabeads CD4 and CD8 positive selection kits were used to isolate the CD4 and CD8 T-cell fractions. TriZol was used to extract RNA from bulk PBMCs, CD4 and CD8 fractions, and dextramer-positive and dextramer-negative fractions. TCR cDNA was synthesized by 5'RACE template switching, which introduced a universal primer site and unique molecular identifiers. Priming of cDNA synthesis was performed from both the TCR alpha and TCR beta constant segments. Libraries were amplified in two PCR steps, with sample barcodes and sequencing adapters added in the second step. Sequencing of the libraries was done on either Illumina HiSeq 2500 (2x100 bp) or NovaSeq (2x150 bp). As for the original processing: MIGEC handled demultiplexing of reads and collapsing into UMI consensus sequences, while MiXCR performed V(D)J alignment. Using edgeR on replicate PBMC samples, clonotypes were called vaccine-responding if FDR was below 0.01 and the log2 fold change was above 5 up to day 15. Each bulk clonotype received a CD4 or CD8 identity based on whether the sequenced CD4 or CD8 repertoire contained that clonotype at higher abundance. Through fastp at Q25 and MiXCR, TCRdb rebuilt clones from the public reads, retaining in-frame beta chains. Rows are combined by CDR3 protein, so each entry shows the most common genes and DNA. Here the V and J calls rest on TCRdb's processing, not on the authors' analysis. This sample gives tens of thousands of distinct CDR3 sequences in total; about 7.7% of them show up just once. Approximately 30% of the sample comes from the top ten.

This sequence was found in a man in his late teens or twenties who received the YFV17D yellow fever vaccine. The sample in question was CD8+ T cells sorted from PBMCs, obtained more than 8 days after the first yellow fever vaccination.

The CDR3 sequence is CASSSSGLVHSYEQYF. The nucleotides are TGTGCCAGCAGCTCCAGCGGGCTGGTTCACTCCTACGAGCAGTACTTC. The chain uses TRBV7-9 and TRBJ2-7; TRBD2 could be the D gene, as 6 bases match. The CDR3, from cysteine to phenylalanine, totals 16 residues. Only the CDR3 part of the read is kept: 48 bases, read in frame from the first base. In the germline V gene (reference sequence), CDR1 corresponds to SEHNR and CDR2 to FQNEAQ. Trimming costs V 4 bases and J 0 bases, and their ends lie 16 bases apart.